The next 30 T cell receptor beta chains were all read from a single sample in a study of tumor-infiltrating lymphocytes in primary liver carcinoma. Synthesis of TCR beta cDNA was carried out from around 540 ng total RNA with a constant-region primer. Slightly modified ARM-PCR with three nested multiplex PCR rounds yielded TCR beta libraries. For approximately 11 cycles apiece, the opening two PCR rounds ran with TRBV1-TRBV30 forward primers and a C-beta reverse primer. TCRdb reprocessed the multiplex PCR reads with MiXCR, giving one entry per CDR3 protein. The sample contains approximately 320,000 distinct CDR3 sequences, around three fifths of which appear only once. Blood RNA was derived from unsorted whole blood, and germline DNA was extracted too. The specimen was peripheral blood. The source is a woman aged 25 to 45 with primary liver carcinoma and hepatitis B virus infection.

J is TRBJ1-5 and V is TRBV28; no definite D call. The V gene's germline CDR1 is MDHEN and CDR2 SYDVKM. Trimming removed 9 bases from V and 0 bases from J, with 12 bases in between. The CDR3 has 14 amino acids. The CDR3 sequence: CASRHAYSNQPQHF. The CDR3 region has the DNA TGTGCCAGTCGGCACGCTTATAGCAATCAGCCCCAGCATTTT.

The chain joins TRBV6-6 to TRBJ1-2; 7 nucleotides align to TRBD1. The CDR3 is 13 amino acids. Losses at the gene ends were 7 bases for V and 4 bases for J; bases not matched to a gene: 6. Per the germline V gene, CDR1 is MNHNY and CDR2 is SVGAGI (reference sequence). The CDR3 coding sequence is TGTGCCAGCAACTTGGGACAGTCCTATGGCTACACCTTC. Its translation: CASNLGQSYGYTF.

This sequence joins TRBV6-6 and TRBJ2-3; D is unclear. The CDR3 has 12 amino acids. The V end was cut by 2 bases, the J end by 6 bases, with 6 bases between. Germline V lookup: CDR1 MNHNY, CDR2 SVGAGI (reference sequence). CDR3 bases: TGTGCCAGCAGTTACCCCCCGGATACGCAGTATTTT. Translation: CASSYPPDTQYF.

This clonotype showed up many times. The V call is TRBV6-2 or TRBV6-3, the J call TRBJ1-5; 10 bases match TRBD1. The J segment lost 3 bases and the V segment lost 6 bases, leaving 8 bases of the junction unmatched. CDR1 is MNHEY, CDR2 SVGEGT, per germline. There are 16 residues in the CDR3. CDR3 bases: TGTGCCAGCAGCAGGACAGGGGGTTGGAACAATCAGCCCCAGCATTTT. It encodes CASSRTGGWNNQPQHF.

For this clonotype: A junction end diverges from the germline sequence, so it may reflect a read error. The V and J genes are TRBV6-2 or TRBV6-3 and TRBJ2-2, with D possibly TRBD1 on 6 matching bases. This CDR3 contains 15 residues. Germline V lookup: CDR1 MNHEY, CDR2 SVGEGT. Here the CDR3 reads CAGSSQGMNTGELFF. DNA of the CDR3: TGTGCCGGCAGTTCACAGGGAATGAACACCGGGGAGCTGTTTTTT.

Concerning this clonotype: A much larger clone differs by one base, so this may be a read error. This chain joins TRBV29-1 and TRBJ2-7, with a possible D match to TRBD2 (5 bases). The V end was cut by 7 bases, the J end by 7 bases, with 20 bases between. The germline gives CDR1 SQVTM, CDR2 ANQGSEA. The CDR3 runs to 13 residues. The DNA for the CDR3 is TGCAGCGCCCCCACGTCGAGGGCCGGTGAGCAGTACTTC. Protein product: CSAPTSRAGEQYF.

This chain connects TRBV7-9 to TRBJ1-1, with a possible D match to TRBD1 (5 bases). The CDR3 covers 14 residues. V was shortened by 3 bases and J by 6 bases, with 14 bases between the two germline ends. Germline values: CDR1 SEHNR, CDR2 FQNEAQ (reference sequence). CDR3 nucleotide sequence: TGTGCCAGCAGCTTTGGGCAGGGTTGGGCTGAAGCTTTCTTT. It encodes CASSFGQGWAEAFF. The whole variable domain, remainder taken from reference TRBV7-9 and TRBJ1-1, is DTGVSQNPRHKITKRGQNVTFRCDPISEHNRLYWYRQTLGQGPEFLTYFQNEAQLEKSRLLSDRFSAERPKGSFSTLEIQRTEQGDSAMYLCASSFGQGWAEAFFGQGTRLTVV.

In regard to this clonotype: A single base separates this from a much larger clone, so it may be a read error. The chain is built from TRBV4-1 and TRBJ2-7; 8 positions match TRBD1. The V gene's germline CDR1 is MGHRA and CDR2 YSYEKL. The CDR3 has 15 amino acids. The CDR3 DNA reads TGCGTCAGCAGCCAACCCCGGGACAGGACCCACGAGCAGTACTTC. Its translation is CVSSQPRDRTHEQYF.

The rearrangement joins TRBV11-2 to TRBJ1-5; the match to TRBD1 covers 10 bases. CDR3 length: 17 residues. After removal of 0 bases from V and 8 bases from J, the junction contained 10 bases not matched to a gene. The germline gives CDR1 SGHAT, CDR2 FQNNGV. The DNA for the CDR3 is TGTGCCAGCAGCTTAGAGACAGGGGGCCTAGGAAGTAAGCCCCAGCATTTT. Translation: CASSLETGGLGSKPQHF.

About this clonotype itself: This may arise from a read error, as a much more abundant clone is one base away. This chain uses TRBV11-2 with TRBJ2-7; D not resolved. V was cut by 5 bases and J by 1 base, with 21 bases left in between. CDR3 size: 17 residues. Germline CDR1 and CDR2: SGHAT and FQNNGV. The CDR3 sequence: CASSPEVGWPPSYEQYF. In nucleotides, the CDR3 is TGTGCCAGCAGCCCCGAGGTGGGCTGGCCTCCATCCTACGAGCAGTACTTC.

About this clonotype itself: A much bigger clone sits one base away, suggesting this may be a read error. The chain joins TRBV7-8 to TRBJ1-5; unclear D gene. CDR1 is SGHVS and CDR2 is FQNEAQ in the germline V gene. The V end lost 4 bases, the J end lost 4 bases, and 17 bases lay between the germline ends. This CDR3 comprises 16 residues. The CDR3 loop is CASSSSTGIRNQPQHF. The CDR3 DNA sequence: TGTGCCAGCAGCTCATCGACGGGTATAAGGAATCAGCCCCAGCATTTT.

In regard to this clonotype: In this CDR3 the conserved last residue, phenylalanine or tryptophan, is missing, so a read error is likely. The V and J genes are TRBV12-5 and TRBJ1-1; perhaps TRBD1 as D (5 bases). The V gene's germline CDR1 is LGHNT and CDR2 FRNRAP. V shed 1 base and J shed 11 bases, with 23 bases lying between them. This CDR3 is built from 16 residues. The CDR3 nucleotides are TGTGCTAGTGGTTTGGGAGAAACGGCCGCGAGAGGGACGGCTTTCGTT. As protein: CASGLGETAARGTAFV.

This clonotype turned up a few times. A much larger clone lies a single base off, so this may be a read error. The chain recombines TRBV11-2 with TRBJ1-6; weak D call: TRBD1 (5 bases). Trimming removed 7 bases at V and 0 bases at J, with 13 bases between. Germline assignment: CDR1 SGHAT and CDR2 FQNNGV. The length of the CDR3 is 16 residues. The CDR3 DNA sequence: TGTGCCAGCAACCGACAGAAGAGCTCCTATAATTCACCCCTCCACTTT. Its translation is CASNRQKSSYNSPLHF. Full variable domain (rest looked up from reference TRBV11-2 and TRBJ1-6): EAGVAQSPRYKIIEKRQSVAFWCNPISGHATLYWYQQILGQGPKLLIQFQNNGVVDDSQLPKDRFSAERLKGVDSTLKIQPAKLEDSAVYLCASNRQKSSYNSPLHFGNGTRLTVT.

This clonotype occurred a few times. The chain recombines TRBV6-2 or TRBV6-3 with TRBJ2-7; D gene ambiguous. Germline CDR1 is MNHEY and CDR2 is SVGEGT. The CDR3 contains 12 residues. V was shortened by 6 bases and J by 2 bases, with 8 bases between the two germline ends. CDR3 DNA: TGTGCCAGCAGAGACGGTACCTACGAGCAGTACTTC. Residues: CASRDGTYEQYF.

The V and J genes are TRBV11-3 and TRBJ2-5, with D hard to call. Between the trimmed V and J ends, which lost 7 bases and 5 bases, there was a span of 17 bases. The CDR3 is 14 residues long. Germline V gene data show CDR1 as SGHNT and CDR2 as YENEEA. CDR3 coding DNA: TGTGCCAGCATCTCAACTTTCACGTCGGAGACCCAGTACTTC. Translated: CASISTFTSETQYF.

Regarding this clonotype: The junction does not match germline at one end; this may be a read error. V and J are TRBV11-2 and TRBJ2-7, with D unclear. The germline V gene has CDR1 SGHAT and CDR2 FQNNGV. The CDR3 is made up of 15 amino acids. CDR3 sequence: CAGSSGFVGRNEQYF. For the CDR3, the DNA is TGTGCCGGCAGCTCCGGGTTTGTCGGTCGGAACGAGCAGTACTTC.

The V call is TRBV12-3 or TRBV12-4, the J call TRBJ1-1; perhaps TRBD1 as D (5 bases). The CDR3 covers 13 residues. The V and J ends lost 1 base and 5 bases respectively, with 8 bases between them. The CDR3 sequence: CASSLEGRTEAFF. The CDR3 DNA reads as TGTGCCAGCAGTTTAGAGGGACGGACTGAAGCTTTCTTT.

The CDR3 DNA follows: TGTGCCAGCAGCACCCCCGGCGAGGGTAAAAATGAGCAGTTCTTC. Translation gives CASSTPGEGKNEQFF. The V and J genes are TRBV28 and TRBJ2-1, with TRBD2 as a possible D gene (5 bases). This CDR3 comprises 15 residues. V was shortened by 6 bases and J by 7 bases, with 19 bases between the two germline ends. Germline CDR1 MDHEN, CDR2 SYDVKM.

The V call is TRBV28, the J call TRBJ1-3; D gene uncertain. Trimming removed 1 base from V and 0 bases from J, with 10 bases in between. CDR1 and CDR2 from the germline V gene are MDHEN and SYDVKM. The CDR3 is 16 amino acids. DNA of the CDR3: TGTGCCAGCAGTTTATATCCAGTCCGCTCTGGAAACACCATATATTTT. Amino acid sequence: CASSLYPVRSGNTIYF.

In the case of this clonotype: This sequence may be a read error, since a much larger clone differs from it by one base. The chain uses TRBV4-2 and TRBJ2-1; possible D gene TRBD2, 6 bases. The CDR3 extends over 15 amino acids. Germline CDR1 and CDR2: LGHNA and YNFKEQ. The CDR3 DNA is TGTGCCAGCAGCCCCAGAGCGGGCTCCTACATTGAGCAGTTCTTC. Its protein product is CASSPRAGSYIEQFF.

This clonotype was found a few times. V gene TRBV12-3 or TRBV12-4 combines with J gene TRBJ2-5; D is uncertain. Trimming left V 4 bases short and J 7 bases short, with 10 bases between. The CDR3 sequence is 12 residues long. The CDR3 DNA is TGTGCCAGCAGTTCAACGCGTTGGACCCAGTACTTC. Amino acid sequence: CASSSTRWTQYF.

Only a few counts were recorded for this clonotype. The chain recombines TRBV12-3 or TRBV12-4 with TRBJ2-5, with a weak D call TRBD1 (6 bases). The CDR3 is made up of 13 amino acids. V shed 6 bases and J shed 4 bases, with 12 bases lying between them. The CDR3 protein is CASSWGQGETQYF. The CDR3 nucleotides are TGTGCCAGCAGCTGGGGGCAGGGAGAGACCCAGTACTTC.

This clonotype has more than one count but fewer than ten. CDR3 in amino acids: CAWRGPGGLQETQYF. The CDR3 coding sequence is TGTGCCTGGAGAGGGCCTGGCGGTCTTCAAGAGACCCAGTACTTC. V gene TRBV30 combines with J gene TRBJ2-5; D gene unclear. Trimming left V 3 bases short and J 2 bases short, with 16 bases between. CDR1 is GTSNPN, CDR2 SVGIG, per germline (reference sequence). This CDR3 spans 15 amino acids.

This chain connects TRBV12-3 or TRBV12-4 to TRBJ2-1; D uncertain. This CDR3 is built from 15 residues. With 6 bases removed from V and 2 bases from J, the gap between germline ends came to 14 bases. As DNA, the CDR3 is TGTGCCAGCAGCCGCCGAGGCTGGGCCTACAATGAGCAGTTCTTC. Encoded protein: CASSRRGWAYNEQFF.

This clonotype turned up a few times. This chain uses TRBV28 with TRBJ2-1; D not certain. The CDR3 is 12 residues long. Looked up from germline, CDR1 is MDHEN and CDR2 is SYDVKM. V shed 5 bases and J shed 10 bases, with 12 bases lying between them. The CDR3 loop reads CASSVIIGEQFF. CDR3 nucleotides: TGTGCCAGCAGTGTAATTATCGGCGAGCAGTTCTTC.

This clonotype was observed a single time. A junction end diverges from the germline sequence, so it may reflect a read error. This chain connects TRBV11-2 to TRBJ2-3, with a possible D match to TRBD2 (6 bases). CDR1 is SGHAT, CDR2 FQNNGV, per germline. This CDR3 contains 17 residues. CDR3 protein: CPSSRNSGGIGVDTQYF. As DNA, the CDR3 is TGTCCCAGCAGTCGCAATTCCGGAGGGATTGGGGTGGATACGCAGTATTTT.

The genes are TRBV5-1 and TRBJ2-7, with 12 bases matching TRBD2. CDR3 size: 14 residues. V lost 4 bases and J lost 7; bases outside the gene matches: 6. Germline V lookup: CDR1 SGHRS, CDR2 YFSETQ. The CDR3 sequence: CASSGTSGCWEQYF. The CDR3 coding sequence is TGCGCCAGCAGCGGGACTAGCGGGTGCTGGGAGCAGTACTTC. Together with reference TRBV5-1 and TRBJ2-7, the CDR3 gives the full variable domain: KAGVTQTPRYLIKTRGQQVTLSCSPISGHRSVSWYQQTPGQGLQFLFEYFSETQRNKGNFPGRFSGRQFSNSRSEMNVSTLELGDSALYLCASSGTSGCWEQYFGPGTRLTVT.

With respect to this clonotype: The CDR3 does not end in the conserved phenylalanine or tryptophan, so this is likely a read error. The chain carries TRBV6-6 and TRBJ1-5; D uncertain. With 3 bases removed from V and 7 bases from J, the gap between germline ends came to 13 bases. The germline V gene encodes CDR1 MNHNY and CDR2 SVGAGI (reference sequence). The CDR3 is made up of 14 amino acids. The DNA for the CDR3 is TGTGCCAGCAGTTATGTGCGGGAAGGGCAGCCCCAGCATTCT. This sequence encodes CASSYVREGQPQHS.

V usage is TRBV4-1 and J usage is TRBJ2-7; 7 bases match TRBD2. After removal of 4 bases from V and 0 bases from J, the junction contained 9 bases not matched to a gene. The germline V gene encodes CDR1 MGHRA and CDR2 YSYEKL. This CDR3 comprises 16 residues. In DNA, the CDR3 is TGCGCCAGCAGCCTTTATTTAGGCGGGAGCTCCTACGAGCAGTACTTC. Amino acids: CASSLYLGGSSYEQYF.

The chain is built from TRBV6-5 and TRBJ2-7; 8 bases fit TRBD1. Germline V gene sequence: CDR1 MNHEY, CDR2 SVGAGI. V shed 0 bases and J 4 bases; nucleotides not matched to a gene: 5. The CDR3 contains 15 residues. DNA of the CDR3: TGTGCCAGCAGTTACTCGTGGACAGGGAAGTACGAGCAGTACTTC. It codes for CASSYSWTGKYEQYF.